Each of the 17 T cell receptor beta chains below was sequenced from the same sample in a study of blood T cell repertoires in COVID-19. Sequencing used immunoSEQ multiplex PCR; TCRdb keeps in-frame clones, though not all of them. The sample yields under 70,000 clones, 80% seen once. The sequencing sample was made of peripheral blood. These receptors originate from a human donor in a cohort sampled during active COVID-19.

This clone was counted at least ten times. This chain links TRBV6-9 with TRBJ2-7, with 10 bases matching TRBD2. The CDR3 runs 16 residues. Germline lookup yields CDR1 MNHGY and CDR2 SVAAGI. J gave up 4 bases and V 2 bases, and 8 bases lay outside the gene matches. The chain's CDR3 is CASSYRLAGEWYEQYF. CDR3 DNA sequence: TGTGCCAGCAGTTATCGGCTAGCGGGAGAGTGGTACGAGCAGTACTTC.

This rearrangement joins TRBV6-5 to TRBJ2-7; 7 bases align to TRBD2. V was pared by 4 bases and J by 6 bases, with 15 bases of the junction left unmatched. Per the germline V gene, CDR1 is MNHEY and CDR2 is SVGAGI. The CDR3 is 16 amino acids. The CDR3 spells CASSSPGGRASREQYF. The CDR3 nucleotides read TGTGCCAGCAGTTCCCCTGGTGGGAGGGCCTCTCGCGAGCAGTACTTC.

The chain has TRBV19 and TRBJ2-3; TRBD2 is a possible D gene (6 bases). The CDR3 loop spans 13 amino acids. V was cut by 7 bases and J by 2 bases, with 10 bases left in between. Germline CDR1 reads LNHDA; CDR2 reads SQIVND (reference sequence). CDR3: CASTGDLTDTQYF. The CDR3 DNA sequence: TGTGCCAGTACGGGGGATCTCACAGATACGCAGTATTTT.

The gene calls are TRBV7-2 and TRBJ2-1; 12 positions agree with TRBD2. Germline-derived CDR1 and CDR2 are SGHTA and FQGNSA. Trimming cost V 5 bases and J 9 bases; bases outside gene matches: 11. The CDR3 totals 16 residues. The CDR3 loop is CASSVDRLAGGREQFF. CDR3 coding DNA: TGTGCCAGCAGCGTAGATCGCCTAGCGGGAGGGCGTGAGCAGTTCTTC.

V usage is TRBV4-3 and J usage is TRBJ2-7; no reliable D call. The CDR3 runs 14 residues. In germline, CDR1 is LGHNA, CDR2 YSLEER. The germline V and J ends were trimmed by 0 bases and 5 bases, with 11 bases remaining between them. The CDR3 nucleotides read TGCGCCAGCAGCCAAGATAGGAACAGCCACGAGCAGTACTTC. Translating it yields CASSQDRNSHEQYF.

V gene TRBV2 combines with J gene TRBJ2-7, with 7 bases that match TRBD1. CDR1 and CDR2 from the germline V gene are SNHLY and FYNNEI. V was clipped by 3 bases and J by 3 bases; unmatched bases: 8. This CDR3 spans 15 amino acids. The CDR3 protein is CASSDYATGDYEQYF. The CDR3 DNA sequence: TGTGCCAGCAGTGACTACGCAACAGGGGACTACGAGCAGTACTTC.

This chain uses TRBV7-9 with TRBJ1-3; tentative D call: TRBD1 (6 bases). Germline assignment: CDR1 SEHNR and CDR2 FQNEAQ (reference sequence). The CDR3 totals 15 residues. Deletions cut 4 bases from V and 1 base from J, with 11 bases between. The CDR3 sequence: CASSSTGLSGNTIYF. In DNA form, the CDR3 reads TGTGCCAGCAGCTCGACAGGCTTATCTGGAAACACCATATATTTT.

The chain is built from TRBV6-1 and TRBJ2-3, with D perhaps matching TRBD2 (6 bases). Germline lookup yields CDR1 MNHNS and CDR2 SASEGT. V lost 4 bases and J lost 2, with 19 bases in between. The CDR3 covers 17 residues. The CDR3 DNA is TGTGCCAGCAGTGCATCCCACAGTGGGAGGCCCACAGATACGCAGTATTTT. This sequence encodes CASSASHSGRPTDTQYF.

The gene calls are TRBV28 and TRBJ2-5; D possibly corresponds to TRBD2 (6 bases). V lost 3 bases, J lost 5 bases, and 13 bases lay in between. The CDR3 sequence is 14 residues long. Germline lookup yields CDR1 MDHEN and CDR2 SYDVKM. The CDR3, as DNA: TGTGCCAGCAGTTTGGTGGGAGGAGGTGAGACCCAGTACTTC. This encodes CASSLVGGGETQYF.

The chain carries TRBV18 and TRBJ2-1, with TRBD2 matching 11 bases. Germline lookup yields CDR1 KGHSH and CDR2 LQKENI. The CDR3 is 16 residues long. The junction had 4 bases not matched to a gene; V was cut back by 2 bases and J by 4 bases. The CDR3 loop is CASSPTGTSGYNEQFF. CDR3 nucleotide sequence: TGTGCCAGCTCACCAACCGGGACTAGCGGTTACAATGAGCAGTTCTTC.

The rearrangement joins TRBV6-2 or TRBV6-3 to TRBJ2-3, with D tentatively TRBD2 (5 bases). Germline CDR1 reads MNHEY; CDR2 reads SVGEGT. The V and J ends lost 5 bases and 2 bases respectively, with 11 bases between them. The CDR3 sequence is 14 residues long. In DNA form, the CDR3 reads TGTGCCAGCAGTCGAACGGGGTACACAGATACGCAGTATTTT. Encoded protein: CASSRTGYTDTQYF.

The rearrangement joins TRBV4-1 to TRBJ1-2; D possibly corresponds to TRBD1 (6 bases). The CDR3 extends over 14 amino acids. Germline assignment: CDR1 MGHRA and CDR2 YSYEKL. Trimming removed 3 bases at V and 10 bases at J, with 18 bases between. Here the CDR3 DNA reads TGCGCCAGCAGCCAGGAACCGAGGGGGACACTCTACACCTTC. Residues: CASSQEPRGTLYTF.

In its sample, this clone was seen a few times. The rearrangement links TRBV7-8 to TRBJ1-4, with TRBD1 matching 10 bases. From germline, CDR1 is SGHVS and CDR2 FQNEAQ. V shed 5 bases, J shed 1 base, and the junction held 7 bases outside the gene matches. The CDR3 is made up of 17 amino acids. In DNA form, the CDR3 reads TGTGCCAGCAGCGCCCGGGACAGGGGTGGAACTAATGAAAAACTGTTTTTT. Encoded protein: CASSARDRGGTNEKLFF.

The J gene is TRBJ2-3, the V gene TRBV9, with D possibly TRBD2 on 5 matching bases. Germline CDR1 is SGDLS and CDR2 is YYNGEE. V was cut by 2 bases and J by 2 bases, with 9 bases left in between. This CDR3 spans 14 amino acids. This CDR3 is CASSVRADTDTQYF. The CDR3 nucleotides read TGTGCCAGCAGCGTTCGAGCGGACACAGATACGCAGTATTTT.

This clone was seen only a few times. V is TRBV18 and J is TRBJ2-2, with D unclear. The CDR3 totals 14 residues. Per the germline V gene, CDR1 is KGHSH and CDR2 is LQKENI. V lost 3 bases and J lost 4, with 9 bases in between. As DNA, the CDR3 is TGTGCCAGCTCACCGCTTTTGGCCACCGGGGAGCTGTTTTTT. This translates into CASSPLLATGELFF.

The gene calls are TRBV10-3 and TRBJ2-3, with 9 bases matching TRBD1. The length of the CDR3 is 15 residues. With 5 bases clipped from V and 1 base from J, the junction kept 4 bases outside the gene matches. CDR1 and CDR2 from the germline V gene are ENHRY and SYGVKD. The CDR3 protein is CAISSDRGGTDTQYF. The DNA of the CDR3 is TGTGCCATCAGTTCGGACAGGGGAGGCACAGATACGCAGTATTTT.

This clone was observed a few times. This rearrangement joins TRBV10-3 to TRBJ2-1; TRBD2 matches 8 bases. V lost 10 bases to trimming and J lost 0 bases; unmatched junction nucleotides: 5. Germline lookup yields CDR1 ENHRY and CDR2 SYGVKD. The CDR3 extends over 14 amino acids. In DNA, the CDR3 is TGTGCCAGTACTAGCGGAAGCTCCTACAATGAGCAGTTCTTC. It is translated as CASTSGSSYNEQFF.